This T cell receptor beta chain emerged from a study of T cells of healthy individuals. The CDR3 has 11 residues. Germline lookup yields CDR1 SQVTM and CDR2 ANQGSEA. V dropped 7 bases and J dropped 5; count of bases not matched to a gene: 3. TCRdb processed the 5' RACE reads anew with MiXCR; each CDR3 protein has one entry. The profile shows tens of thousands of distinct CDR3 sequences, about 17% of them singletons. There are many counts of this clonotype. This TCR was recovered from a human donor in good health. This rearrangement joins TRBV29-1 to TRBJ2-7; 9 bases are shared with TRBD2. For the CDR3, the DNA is TGCAGCGGGGGACTAGCCGACGAGCAGTACTTC. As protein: CSGGLADEQYF.